One and the same sample provided the 16 T cell receptor beta chains below, sequenced in a study of blood T cell repertoires in COVID-19. The table came from immunoSEQ multiplex PCR; TCRdb's copy has only in-frame clones and leaves some out. This table has roughly 140,000 clones, 70% to 85% appearing once. Sequencing was performed on peripheral blood. These receptors all stem from a human donor in a cohort sampled during active COVID-19.

The chain couples TRBV7-2 to TRBJ2-5, with TRBD2 matching 7 bases. Germline V gene sequence: CDR1 SGHTA, CDR2 FQGNSA. The CDR3 spans 15 residues. With 1 base clipped from V and 4 bases from J, the junction kept 6 bases outside the gene matches. The CDR3 loop reads CASSLGRTSGETQYF. The CDR3 DNA sequence: TGTGCCAGCAGCTTAGGAAGGACTAGTGGAGAGACCCAGTACTTC.

This chain connects TRBV2 to TRBJ2-7; D perhaps matches TRBD2 (6 bases). V lost 10 bases to trimming and J lost 0 bases, with 16 bases between them. The CDR3 loop spans 14 amino acids. Looked up from germline, CDR1 is SNHLY and CDR2 is FYNNEI. CDR3 DNA sequence: TGTGCCAACCGGGAGAACCCGGCCTCCTACGAGCAGTACTTC. Protein product: CANRENPASYEQYF.

The chain carries TRBV21-1 and TRBJ2-3; the table's D call, TRBD1, has no DNA check behind it. TRBV21-1 is assigned pseudogene status. The CDR3 is made up of 16 amino acids. CDR3 region: CASSKSRRQAKDTQYF. The CDR3 nucleotides are TGTGCCAGCAGCAAAAGTAGACGGCAGGCGAAAGATACGCAGTATTTT.

The rearrangement uses TRBV3-1 (or the pseudogene TRBV3-2) and TRBJ2-7; TRBD2 matches 9 bases. Looked up from germline, CDR1 is LGHDT and CDR2 is YNNKEL (reference sequence). Trimming at V came to 6 bases and at J to 3 bases, leaving 9 bases not matched to a gene. The CDR3 contains 15 residues. CDR3 nucleotides: TGTGCCAGCAGACCAGGGACTAGCCCTATCTACGAGCAGTACTTC. Translated: CASRPGTSPIYEQYF.

The chain has TRBV4-3 and TRBJ2-3, with 9 bases fitting TRBD2. The germline gives CDR1 LGHNA, CDR2 YSLEER. The J segment lost 4 bases and the V segment lost 2 bases, leaving 1 base of the junction unmatched. The CDR3 is made up of 14 amino acids. CDR3 sequence reads: CASSQTSGPDTQYF. CDR3 DNA sequence: TGCGCCAGCAGCCAAACTAGCGGGCCAGATACGCAGTATTTT.

The chain uses TRBV21-1 and TRBJ2-3; TRBD1, as called in the table, went unchecked against the DNA. TRBV21-1 has pseudogene status. This CDR3 region has 17 residues. The CDR3 region has the DNA TGTGCCAGCAGCACCCGGGACAGGGAAGAGGGGGCAGATACGCAGTATTTT. Translated, it gives CASSTRDREEGADTQYF.

This clone occurred many times. This rearrangement joins TRBV30 to TRBJ2-1, with D unclear. Germline V CDR1 and CDR2: GTSNPN, SVGIG (reference sequence). The CDR3 runs to 11 residues. Trimming stripped 6 bases from V and 16 bases from J, with 19 bases between. CDR3 in DNA: TGTGCCTGCAGCCTCGGCAGGTTGGTTTTCTTC. Protein product: CACSLGRLVFF.

The V and J genes are TRBV4-1 and TRBJ2-1; 9 positions agree with TRBD1. CDR3 length: 17 residues. Per the germline V gene, CDR1 is MGHRA and CDR2 is YSYEKL. The V segment lost 1 base and the J segment 9 bases; nucleotides outside the gene matches: 13. The CDR3 here is CASSQGSTGGMGGEQFF. In DNA form, the CDR3 reads TGCGCCAGCAGCCAAGGATCGACAGGGGGTATGGGGGGTGAGCAGTTCTTC.

This clone was counted only a few times. The chain has TRBV2 and TRBJ1-5; TRBD1 is a possible D gene (6 bases). The V gene's germline CDR1 is SNHLY and CDR2 FYNNEI. Trimming stripped 3 bases from V and 4 bases from J, with 16 bases between. This CDR3 is built from 16 residues. The DNA of the CDR3 is TGTGCCAGCAGTGAGCCGACAGGTGGGGCAAATCAGCCCCAGCATTTT. It specifies CASSEPTGGANQPQHF.

The genes are TRBV5-5 and TRBJ1-1, with D possibly matching TRBD1 (5 bases). CDR3 length equals 17 residues. The germline CDR1 and CDR2 sequences are SGHKS and YYEKEE (reference sequence). Trimming took 2 bases from V and 0 from J, leaving 17 bases between them. The CDR3 coding sequence is TGTGCCAGCAGCTTTTTCCTAGGGGATTTGATGAACACTGAAGCTTTCTTT. It specifies CASSFFLGDLMNTEAFF.

The gene calls are TRBV10-2 and TRBJ2-5; TRBD2 aligns across 8 bases. The CDR3 extends over 13 amino acids. Germline V gene data show CDR1 as WSHSY and CDR2 as SAAADI. The junction had 2 bases not matched to a gene; V was cut back by 6 bases and J by 2 bases. Here the CDR3 DNA reads TGCGCCAGCAGCGGGACTAGTCAAGAGACCCAGTACTTC. Amino acids: CASSGTSQETQYF.

The genes are TRBV5-4 and TRBJ2-2; D is perhaps TRBD1 (7 bases). The CDR3 extends over 15 amino acids. V dropped 3 bases and J dropped 7 bases, with 16 bases sitting between them. Germline V CDR1 and CDR2: SGHNT, YYREEE (reference sequence). CDR3 region: CASSSGSRGVGELFF. The CDR3 DNA reads as TGTGCCAGCAGCTCCGGGTCCAGGGGGGTCGGGGAGCTGTTTTTT.

The chain employs TRBV4-1 and TRBJ1-6, with 9 positions matching TRBD1. This CDR3 has 15 amino acids. Germline V gene sequence: CDR1 MGHRA, CDR2 YSYEKL. V shed 0 bases and J 9 bases; nucleotides not matched to a gene: 3. The CDR3 here is CASSQEDRGFSPLHF. CDR3 nucleotides: TGCGCCAGCAGCCAAGAGGACAGGGGTTTTTCACCCCTCCACTTT.

CDR3 residues: CASSIVVDLAGANVLTF. In nucleotides, the CDR3 is TGTGCCAGCAGCATCGTTGTAGACTTGGCTGGGGCCAACGTCCTGACTTTC. The V gene is TRBV6-2 or TRBV6-3, the J gene TRBJ2-6; no clear D gene. The CDR3 totals 17 residues. Germline assignment: CDR1 MNHEY and CDR2 SVGEGT. The V end lost 6 bases, the J end lost 2 bases, and 17 bases lay between the germline ends.

This chain uses TRBV7-3 with TRBJ2-2; TRBD2 aligns across 8 bases. The germline CDR1 and CDR2 sequences are SGHTA and FQGTGA. V lost 0 bases, J lost 4 bases, and 13 bases stayed unmatched. The CDR3 length is 19 residues. The CDR3 DNA is TGTGCCAGCAGCTTAACATCTCTGACGGGGGGGCCTGGCACCGGGGAGCTGTTTTTT. It is translated as CASSLTSLTGGPGTGELFF.

The genes are TRBV9 and TRBJ2-2; TRBD1 might be the D (5 bases). The CDR3 runs to 15 residues. The V gene lost 2 bases and the J gene lost 4 bases, with 12 bases spanning the gap. Germline V lookup: CDR1 SGDLS, CDR2 YYNGEE. This CDR3 is CASSVRDSSTGELFF. In DNA form, the CDR3 reads TGTGCCAGCAGCGTCAGAGACAGTTCCACCGGGGAGCTGTTTTTT.